Each of the 26 T cell receptor beta chains below was sequenced from the same sample in a study of blood T cell repertoires in COVID-19. Using immunoSEQ multiplex PCR, the repertoire was profiled, and TCRdb retains in-frame clones only, with some absent. The repertoire has roughly 72,000 clones, 70% to 80% of them found once; the top ten carry 5.4%. Sequencing used peripheral blood. Source of these receptors: a woman of 80 years or more with active or convalescent COVID-19.

CDR3 residues: CAISERSLNGVVQHF. The CDR3 DNA follows: TGTGCCATCAGTGAGAGGAGCCTTAACGGTGTGGTCCAGCATTTT. J is TRBJ1-5 and V is TRBV10-3, with unresolved D. The CDR3 has 15 amino acids. V was shortened by 2 bases and J by 12 bases, with 20 bases between the two germline ends. Germline assignment: CDR1 ENHRY and CDR2 SYGVKD.

This chain uses TRBV18 with TRBJ2-3, with 12 bases aligning to TRBD2. CDR3 length: 16 residues. After removal of 3 bases from V and 2 bases from J, the junction contained 3 bases not matched to a gene. Germline loops: CDR1 KGHSH, CDR2 LQKENI. The CDR3 spells CASSPRTSGNTDTQYF. For the CDR3, the DNA is TGTGCCAGCTCACCTAGGACTAGCGGGAACACAGATACGCAGTATTTT.

The chain recombines TRBV2 with TRBJ1-1, with D maybe TRBD1 (5 bases). Germline V gene sequence: CDR1 SNHLY, CDR2 FYNNEI. The CDR3 covers 14 residues. Trimming took off 4 bases at V and 6 bases at J, with 15 bases between the two ends. Written as DNA, the CDR3 is TGTGCCAGCAGTGTGTTGGGGCTCCAGGCTGAAGCTTTCTTT. Protein product: CASSVLGLQAEAFF.

This clone was detected only once. This rearrangement joins TRBV28 to TRBJ2-7, with 7 bases aligning to TRBD1. Trimming cost V 2 bases and J 5 bases; bases outside gene matches: 9. The CDR3 contains 15 residues. CDR1 MDHEN and CDR2 SYDVKM come from the germline V gene. The CDR3 nucleotides are TGTGCCAGCAGTTTAGACAGGGTAGGGAGTAACGAGCAGTACTTC. Its translation is CASSLDRVGSNEQYF.

This clone was seen a few times. The chain links TRBV14 to TRBJ2-7; 8 nucleotides line up with TRBD1. The germline V gene has CDR1 SGHDN and CDR2 FVKESK. This CDR3 region has 16 residues. The V and J ends lost 6 bases and 4 bases, in that order; junction bases with no gene match: 14. CDR3 in amino acids: CASSPGYSYRGYEQYF. The CDR3 DNA is TGTGCCAGCAGTCCGGGCTACTCCTACAGGGGGTACGAGCAGTACTTC.

This clone was seen more than once but under ten times. The rearrangement links TRBV27 to TRBJ2-7; TRBD2 is a possible D gene (6 bases). Germline CDR1 is MNHEY and CDR2 is SMNVEV (reference sequence). CDR3 size: 13 residues. V gave up 6 bases and J gave up 0 bases, with 9 bases separating them. The CDR3 sequence: CASSRTNSYEQYF. For the CDR3, the DNA is TGTGCCAGCAGCCGGACTAACTCCTACGAGCAGTACTTC.

The chain carries TRBV6-6 and TRBJ2-1; TRBD2 aligns across 10 bases. Per germline, CDR1 MNHNY and CDR2 SVGAGI (reference sequence). J lost 6 bases, V lost 7 bases, and 6 bases had no gene match. CDR3 length: 14 amino acids. CDR3 sequence: CASTRTSGANEQFF. The CDR3 DNA reads as TGTGCCAGCACCAGGACTAGCGGTGCCAATGAGCAGTTCTTC.

J is TRBJ1-5 and V is TRBV7-9; perhaps TRBD1 as D (5 bases). Between the trimmed V and J ends, which lost 3 bases and 4 bases, there was a span of 16 bases. CDR1 SEHNR and CDR2 FQNEAQ come from the germline V gene (reference sequence). CDR3 length: 16 residues. CDR3 bases: TGTGCCAGCAGCTTGGCGGTAGGACAACCTAATCAGCCCCAGCATTTT. Amino acid sequence: CASSLAVGQPNQPQHF.

This chain connects TRBV6-5 to TRBJ1-6; a weak D match, TRBD1 (5 bases). The CDR3 sequence is 12 residues long. Deletions cut 7 bases from V and 7 bases from J, with 8 bases between. CDR1 MNHEY and CDR2 SVGAGI come from the germline V gene. In DNA, the CDR3 is TGTGCCAGCAAGACAGTAAATTCACCCCTCCACTTT. Translated, it gives CASKTVNSPLHF.

The chain recombines TRBV5-1 with TRBJ2-1; 11 bases are shared with TRBD2. With V trimmed by 1 base and J by 7 bases, 13 bases remained unmatched. This CDR3 comprises 18 residues. The V gene's germline CDR1 is SGHRS and CDR2 YFSETQ. In nucleotides, the CDR3 is TGCGCCAGCAGCTTGTCGCCCTTTAGCGGGAGGGCCATGAATGAGCAGTTCTTC. Translation: CASSLSPFSGRAMNEQFF.

The chain links TRBV6-4 to TRBJ2-7, with unresolved D. The CDR3 has 12 residues. Germline-derived CDR1 and CDR2 are MRHNA and SNTAGT. V was shortened by 0 bases and J by 2 bases, with 2 bases between the two germline ends. In DNA, the CDR3 is TGTGCCAGCAGTGACTCTACCTACGAGCAGTACTTC. Translated, it gives CASSDSTYEQYF.

This rearrangement joins TRBV4-3 to TRBJ2-7, with D uncertain. The CDR3 extends over 16 amino acids. The V gene's germline CDR1 is LGHNA and CDR2 YSLEER. The V gene lost 0 bases and the J gene lost 2 bases, with 14 bases spanning the gap. CDR3 loop: CASSQDLALPAYEQYF. CDR3 coding DNA: TGCGCCAGCAGCCAAGATTTGGCTCTCCCCGCCTACGAGCAGTACTTC.

The J gene is TRBJ2-5, the V gene TRBV5-4, with D unclear. The V end lost 1 base, the J end lost 2 bases, and 12 bases lay between the germline ends. Germline CDR1 SGHNT, CDR2 YYREEE (reference sequence). There are 15 residues in the CDR3. CDR3 DNA sequence: TGTGCCAGCAGCTTGAGACCGACTGGACAAGAGACCCAGTACTTC. This encodes CASSLRPTGQETQYF. Full variable domain (remainder filled in from reference TRBV5-4 and TRBJ2-5): ETGVTQSPTHLIKTRGQQVTLRCSSQSGHNTVSWYQQALGQGPQFIFQYYREEENGRGNFPPRFSGLQFPNYSSELNVNALELDDSALYLCASSLRPTGQETQYFGPGTRLLVL.

This clone appeared a single time. The chain carries TRBV6-1 and TRBJ2-1; D may be TRBD1 (6 bases). In germline, CDR1 is MNHNS, CDR2 SASEGT. V was cut by 4 bases and J by 5 bases, with 18 bases left in between. The CDR3 length is 16 residues. In DNA form, the CDR3 reads TGTGCCAGCAGTGCCCCCTGGGCGACAGGTAACAATGAGCAGTTCTTC. Translated: CASSAPWATGNNEQFF.

The chain couples TRBV7-9 to TRBJ2-1, with 7 bases lining up with TRBD2. Per the germline V gene, CDR1 is SEHNR and CDR2 is FQNEAQ (reference sequence). The CDR3 totals 15 residues. The trim removed 4 bases at V and 7 bases at J, leaving 10 bases unmatched. In DNA, the CDR3 is TGTGCCAGCAGCTCACTAGCGCCGGTTTATAATGAGCAGTTCTTC. The encoded protein is CASSSLAPVYNEQFF. Drawing the rest from reference TRBV7-9 and TRBJ2-1, the complete variable domain is DTGVSQNPRHKITKRGQNVTFRCDPISEHNRLYWYRQTLGQGPEFLTYFQNEAQLEKSRLLSDRFSAERPKGSFSTLEIQRTEQGDSAMYLCASSSLAPVYNEQFFGPGTRLTVL.

Only a few counts were recorded for this clone. The genes are TRBV30 and TRBJ1-6; D might be TRBD1 (6 bases). This CDR3 contains 15 residues. CDR1 GTSNPN and CDR2 SVGIG come from the germline V gene (reference sequence). The V and J ends lost 2 bases and 7 bases respectively, with 15 bases between them. CDR3 nucleotide sequence: TGTGCCTGGAGTTCCGGGCGGCAGGGGAATTCACCCCTCCACTTT. This codes for CAWSSGRQGNSPLHF. Drawing the rest from reference TRBV30 and TRBJ1-6, the complete variable domain is SQTIHQWPATLVQPVGSPLSLECTVEGTSNPNLYWYRQAAGRGLQLLFYSVGIGQISSEVPQNLSASRPQDRQFILSSKKLLLSDSGFYLCAWSSGRQGNSPLHFGNGTRLTVT.

The rearrangement links TRBV19 to TRBJ2-1; a weak D match, TRBD2 (7 bases). Trimming left V 7 bases short and J 7 bases short, with 8 bases between. Germline V gene sequence: CDR1 LNHDA, CDR2 SQIVND (reference sequence). CDR3 size: 11 residues. CDR3 region: CASKGGNEQFF. The CDR3 DNA follows: TGTGCCAGTAAGGGGGGGAATGAGCAGTTCTTC.

The gene calls are TRBV12-5 and TRBJ2-1; TRBD2 aligns across 10 bases. V dropped 1 base and J dropped 2; count of bases not matched to a gene: 5. The germline V gene has CDR1 LGHNT and CDR2 FRNRAP. The CDR3 has 17 residues. CDR3 DNA: TGTGCTAGTGGTTTGGGGTTAGCGGGGGGAGCCTACAATGAGCAGTTCTTC. Amino acids: CASGLGLAGGAYNEQFF. The full variable domain, its missing parts supplied by reference TRBV12-5 and TRBJ2-1, is DARVTQTPRHKVTEMGQEVTMRCQPILGHNTVFWYRQTMMQGLELLAYFRNRAPLDDSGMPKDRFSAEMPDATLATLKIQPSEPRDSAVYFCASGLGLAGGAYNEQFFGPGTRLTVL.

The rearrangement links TRBV6-5 to TRBJ2-7; 9 nucleotides match TRBD2. CDR1 and CDR2 (germline): MNHEY, SVGAGI. The CDR3 totals 14 residues. V trimming: 5 bases; J trimming: 6 bases; junction bases outside the gene matches: 8. The CDR3 nucleotides are TGTGCCAGCAGTAGGGCGGGGGGGCGTGGCGAGCAGTACTTC. Translation: CASSRAGGRGEQYF.

The chain is built from TRBV5-6 and TRBJ1-1; 7 bases align to TRBD1. The CDR3 covers 17 residues. CDR1 is SGHDT and CDR2 is YYEEEE in the germline V gene. The trim removed 1 base at V and 1 base at J, leaving 10 bases unmatched. The CDR3 loop reads CASSLTLQGWGNTEAFF. The CDR3 DNA reads TGTGCCAGCAGCTTGACCCTACAGGGGTGGGGGAACACTGAAGCTTTCTTT.

This clone was recorded only once. The chain has TRBV2 and TRBJ2-3; TRBD2 agrees at 13 bases. From germline, CDR1 is SNHLY and CDR2 FYNNEI. The CDR3 extends over 16 amino acids. The ends lost 6 bases at V and 4 bases at J; junction bases unmatched: 7. CDR3 amino acids: CASSDGLAGAADTQYF. The CDR3 bases are TGTGCCAGCAGCGATGGACTAGCGGGAGCGGCAGATACGCAGTATTTT.

The rearrangement joins TRBV7-9 to TRBJ1-3, with TRBD1 matching 7 bases. The CDR3 loop spans 16 amino acids. V was pared by 5 bases and J by 3 bases, with 10 bases of the junction left unmatched. CDR1 and CDR2 (germline): SEHNR, FQNEAQ (reference sequence). In DNA, the CDR3 is TGTGCCAGCAGCCGGTCCGACCGGGACAGTGGAAACACCATATATTTT. Translated: CASSRSDRDSGNTIYF.

The chain employs TRBV7-2 and TRBJ1-2; no clear D gene. V shed 6 bases and J shed 4 bases, with 12 bases lying between them. This CDR3 comprises 13 residues. The germline V gene encodes CDR1 SGHTA and CDR2 FQGNSA. The CDR3 region is CASREEVSYGYTF. The CDR3 DNA follows: TGTGCCAGCAGGGAGGAAGTTTCCTATGGCTACACCTTC.

The rearrangement links TRBV6-2 or TRBV6-3 to TRBJ2-7; D possibly corresponds to TRBD1 (6 bases). Trimming pared 5 bases from V and 2 bases from J, leaving 19 bases between. This CDR3 contains 16 residues. Germline CDR1 and CDR2: MNHEY and SVGEGT. The CDR3 nucleotides read TGTGCCAGCAGTGTCAATCTCCGGGACATGACCTACGAGCAGTACTTC. Translation: CASSVNLRDMTYEQYF.

This chain links TRBV7-8 with TRBJ2-1; no firm D call. The CDR3 contains 15 residues. CDR1 is SGHVS and CDR2 is FQNEAQ in the germline V gene. V was shortened by 1 base and J by 2 bases, with 9 bases between the two germline ends. Here the CDR3 reads CASSLEGVAYNEQFF. CDR3 nucleotides: TGTGCCAGCAGCTTAGAAGGAGTAGCCTACAATGAGCAGTTCTTC. Full variable domain (rest looked up from reference TRBV7-8 and TRBJ2-1): GAGVSQSPRYKVAKRGQDVALRCDPISGHVSLFWYQQALGQGPEFLTYFQNEAQLDKSGLPSDRFFAERPEGSVSTLKIQRTQQEDSAVYLCASSLEGVAYNEQFFGPGTRLTVL.

V gene TRBV27 combines with J gene TRBJ2-2, with D unclear. In germline, CDR1 is MNHEY, CDR2 SMNVEV (reference sequence). The CDR3 runs 15 residues. Trimming removed 0 bases from V and 1 base from J, with 6 bases in between. The CDR3 reads CASSLSPGNTGELFF. Here the CDR3 DNA reads TGTGCCAGCAGTTTATCACCGGGGAACACCGGGGAGCTGTTTTTT.